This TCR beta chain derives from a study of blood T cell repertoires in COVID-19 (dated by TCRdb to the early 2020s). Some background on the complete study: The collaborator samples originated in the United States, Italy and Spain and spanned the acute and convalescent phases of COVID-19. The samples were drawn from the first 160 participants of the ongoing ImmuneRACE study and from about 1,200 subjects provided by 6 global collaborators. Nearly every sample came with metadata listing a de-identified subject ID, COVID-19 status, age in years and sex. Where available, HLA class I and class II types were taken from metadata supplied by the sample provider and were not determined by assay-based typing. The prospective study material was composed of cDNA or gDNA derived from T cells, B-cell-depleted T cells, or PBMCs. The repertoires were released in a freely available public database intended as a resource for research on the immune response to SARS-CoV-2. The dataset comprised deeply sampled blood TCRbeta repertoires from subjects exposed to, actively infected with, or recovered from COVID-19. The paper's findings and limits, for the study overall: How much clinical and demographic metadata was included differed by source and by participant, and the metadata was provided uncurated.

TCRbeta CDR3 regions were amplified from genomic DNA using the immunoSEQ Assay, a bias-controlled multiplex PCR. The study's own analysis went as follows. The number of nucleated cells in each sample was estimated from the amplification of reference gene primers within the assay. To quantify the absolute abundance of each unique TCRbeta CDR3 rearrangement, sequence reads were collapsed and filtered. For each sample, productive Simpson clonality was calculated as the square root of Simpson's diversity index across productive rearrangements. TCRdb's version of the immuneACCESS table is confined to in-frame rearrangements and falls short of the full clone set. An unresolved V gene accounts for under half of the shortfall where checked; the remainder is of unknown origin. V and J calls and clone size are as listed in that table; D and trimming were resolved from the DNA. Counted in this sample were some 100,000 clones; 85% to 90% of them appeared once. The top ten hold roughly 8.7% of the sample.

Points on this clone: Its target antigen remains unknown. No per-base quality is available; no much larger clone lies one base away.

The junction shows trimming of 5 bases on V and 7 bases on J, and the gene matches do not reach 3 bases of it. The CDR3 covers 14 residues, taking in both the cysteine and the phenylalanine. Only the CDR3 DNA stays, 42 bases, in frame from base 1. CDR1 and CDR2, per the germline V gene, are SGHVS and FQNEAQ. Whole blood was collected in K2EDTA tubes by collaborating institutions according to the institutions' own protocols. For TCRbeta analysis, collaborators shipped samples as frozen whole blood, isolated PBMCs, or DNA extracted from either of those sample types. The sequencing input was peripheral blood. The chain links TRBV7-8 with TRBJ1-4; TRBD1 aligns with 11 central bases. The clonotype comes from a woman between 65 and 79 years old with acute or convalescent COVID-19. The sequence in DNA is TGTGCCAGCAGCACGGGACAGGGGGGTGAAAAACTGTTTTTT. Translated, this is CASSTGQGGEKLFF.